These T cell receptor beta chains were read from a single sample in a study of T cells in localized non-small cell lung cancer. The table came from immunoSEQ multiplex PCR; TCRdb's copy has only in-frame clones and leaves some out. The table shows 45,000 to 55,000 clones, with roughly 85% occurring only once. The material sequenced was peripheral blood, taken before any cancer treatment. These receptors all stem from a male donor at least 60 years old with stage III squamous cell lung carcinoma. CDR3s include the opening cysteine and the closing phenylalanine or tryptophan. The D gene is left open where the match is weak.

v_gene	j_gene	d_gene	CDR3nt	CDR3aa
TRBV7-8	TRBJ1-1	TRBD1	TGTGCCAGCAGCCACGGACAGGGCGGCACTGAAGCTTTCTTT	CASSHGQGGTEAFF
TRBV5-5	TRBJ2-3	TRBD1	TGTGCCAGCAGCTCCGGGACAGTTGCAGATACGCAGTATTTT	CASSSGTVADTQYF
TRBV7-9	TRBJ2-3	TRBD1	TGTGCCAGCAGCTCCCCCCGCGGGGACAGGCATACAGATACGCAGTATTTT	CASSSPRGDRHTDTQYF
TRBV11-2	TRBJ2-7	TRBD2	TGTGCCAGCAGCTTCCTAGCGGCCTCCTACGAGCAGTACTTC	CASSFLAASYEQYF
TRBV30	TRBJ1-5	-	TGTGCCTGGAGTGTAGGGCAGACGAGCAATCAGCCCCAGCATTTT	CAWSVGQTSNQPQHF
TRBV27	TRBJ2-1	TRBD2	TGTGCCAGCAGTCTACTTTTACTAGCGGGGGGGAGGTATGAGCAGTTCTTC	CASSLLLLAGGRYEQFF
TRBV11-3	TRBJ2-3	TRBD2	TGTGCCAGCAGCTCGGGACTAGCGGGAGAGACAGATACGCAGTATTTT	CASSSGLAGETDTQYF
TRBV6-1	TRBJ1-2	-	TGTGCCAGCAGTGAGGGGGGTAACTATGGCTACACCTTC	CASSEGGNYGYTF
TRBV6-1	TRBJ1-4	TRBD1	TGTGCCAGCAAGGGTTGGACAGGGAAGAATGAAAAACTGTTTTTT	CASKGWTGKNEKLFF
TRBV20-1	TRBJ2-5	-	TGCAGTGCTAGGATCCCAGAGACCCAGTACTTC	CSARIPETQYF
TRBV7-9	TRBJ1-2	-	TGTGCCAGCAGCTTCGGTGACACGGCGGCCTATGGCTACACCTTC	CASSFGDTAAYGYTF